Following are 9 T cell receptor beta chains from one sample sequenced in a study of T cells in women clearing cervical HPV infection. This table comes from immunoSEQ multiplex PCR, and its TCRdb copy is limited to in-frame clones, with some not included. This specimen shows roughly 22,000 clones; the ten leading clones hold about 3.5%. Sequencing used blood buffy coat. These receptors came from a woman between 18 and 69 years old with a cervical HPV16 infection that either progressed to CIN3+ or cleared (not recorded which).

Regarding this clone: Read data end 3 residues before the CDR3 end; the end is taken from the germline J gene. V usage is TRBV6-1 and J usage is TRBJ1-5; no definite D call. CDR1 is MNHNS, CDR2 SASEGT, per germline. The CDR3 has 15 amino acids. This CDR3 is CASSGLAGGPNPQHF. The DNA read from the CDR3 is TGTGCCAGCAGTGGACTAGCGGGAGGGCCAAATCCC.

The chain's CDR3 is CASSDEVNGYTF. The CDR3 DNA, read in part, is TGTGCCAGCAGTGATGAGGTGAATGGC. The V call is TRBV2, the J call TRBJ1-2; no clear D gene. Coverage ceases 3 residues before the CDR3 finishes, and the germline J gene fills in the end. The V end was cut by 3 bases, the J end by 6 bases, with 8 bases between. Per germline, CDR1 SNHLY and CDR2 FYNNEI. The CDR3 extends over 12 amino acids.

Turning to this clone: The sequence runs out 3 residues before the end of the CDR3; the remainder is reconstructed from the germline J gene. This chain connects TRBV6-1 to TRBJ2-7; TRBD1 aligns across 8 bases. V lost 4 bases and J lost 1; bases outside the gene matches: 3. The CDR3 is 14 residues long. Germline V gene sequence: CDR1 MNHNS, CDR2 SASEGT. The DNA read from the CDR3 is TGTGCCAGCAGTGGGGACAGGTTTTCCTACGAG. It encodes CASSGDRFSYE. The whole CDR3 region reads CASSGDRFSYEQYF.

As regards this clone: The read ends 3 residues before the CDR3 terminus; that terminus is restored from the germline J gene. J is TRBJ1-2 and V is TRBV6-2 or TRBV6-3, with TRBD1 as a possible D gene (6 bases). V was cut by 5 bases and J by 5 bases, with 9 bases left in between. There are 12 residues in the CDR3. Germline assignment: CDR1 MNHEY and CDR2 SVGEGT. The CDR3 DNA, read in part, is TGTGCCAGCAGTCCCCAGGGGTATGGC. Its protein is CASSPQGYG. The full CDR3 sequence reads CASSPQGYGYTF.

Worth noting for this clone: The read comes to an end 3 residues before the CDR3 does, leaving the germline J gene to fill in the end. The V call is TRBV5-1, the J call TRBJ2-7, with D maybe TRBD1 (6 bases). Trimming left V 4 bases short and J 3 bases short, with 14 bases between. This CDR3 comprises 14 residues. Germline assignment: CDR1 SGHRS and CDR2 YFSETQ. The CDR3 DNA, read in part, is TGCGCCAGCAGCGTCCAGGGGTTAGACTACGAG. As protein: CASSVQGLDYE. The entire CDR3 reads CASSVQGLDYEQYF.

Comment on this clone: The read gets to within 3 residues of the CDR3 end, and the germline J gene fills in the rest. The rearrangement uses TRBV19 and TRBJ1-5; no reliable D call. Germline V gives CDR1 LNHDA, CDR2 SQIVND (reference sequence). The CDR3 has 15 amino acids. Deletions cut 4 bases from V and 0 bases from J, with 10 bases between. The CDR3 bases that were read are TGTGCCAGTAGTACCTCGCCCTATAGCAATCAGCCC. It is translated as CASSTSPYSNQP. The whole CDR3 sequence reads CASSTSPYSNQPQHF.

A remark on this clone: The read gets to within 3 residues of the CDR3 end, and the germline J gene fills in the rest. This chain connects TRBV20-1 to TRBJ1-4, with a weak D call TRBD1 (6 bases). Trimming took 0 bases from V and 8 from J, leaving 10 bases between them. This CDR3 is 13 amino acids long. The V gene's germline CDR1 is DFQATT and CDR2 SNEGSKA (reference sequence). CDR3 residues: CSAREGGEEKLFF. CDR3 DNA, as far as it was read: TGCAGTGCTAGAGAAGGGGGGGAGGAAAAA.

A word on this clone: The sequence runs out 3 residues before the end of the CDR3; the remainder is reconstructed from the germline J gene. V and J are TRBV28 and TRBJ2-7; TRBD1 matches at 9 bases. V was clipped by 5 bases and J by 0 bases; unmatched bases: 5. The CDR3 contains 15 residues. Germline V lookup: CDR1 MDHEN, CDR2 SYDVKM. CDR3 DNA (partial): TGTGCCAGCAGTATGGGACAGGGCCTCTCCTACGAG. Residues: CASSMGQGLSYE. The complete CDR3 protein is CASSMGQGLSYEQYF.

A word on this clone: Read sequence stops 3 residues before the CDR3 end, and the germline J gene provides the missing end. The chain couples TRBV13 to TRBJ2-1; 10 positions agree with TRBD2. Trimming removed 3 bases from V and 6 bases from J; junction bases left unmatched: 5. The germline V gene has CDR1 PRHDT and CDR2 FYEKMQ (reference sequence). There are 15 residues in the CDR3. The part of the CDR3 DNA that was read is TGTGCCAGCAGCTTCGGACTAGCGGTCGGCAATGAG. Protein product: CASSFGLAVGNE. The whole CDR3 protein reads CASSFGLAVGNEQFF.